This T cell receptor beta chain originates from a study of shared clonotypes between healthy human individuals. Study results and caveats: Rarefaction indicated that sorted-subset sequencing remained incomplete although depth was large. Clonotypes that were shared across a few donors made up approximately 5% of naive CD4 clonotypes. Against clonotypes common to all four donors, non-shared ones had lower generation probabilities.

This clone was counted ten times or more. The antigen is unknown. Data came from immunoSEQ multiplex PCR; TCRdb stores just in-frame clones and leaves some out. The sample lists hundreds of thousands of clones; approximately 79% were seen once. V was clipped by 4 bases and J by 3 bases; unmatched bases: 10. The germline V gene has CDR1 SGHRS and CDR2 YFSETQ. The CDR3 is made up of 16 amino acids. Sequencing was done on a sample of memory CD4+ T cells sorted from blood. The subset is: CD45RA-negative fraction. The chain combines TRBV5-1 with TRBJ1-2, with 9 bases that match TRBD1. The TCR sequence derives from a woman in her 30s in good health. CDR3 protein: CASSRATGGADYGYTF. CDR3 DNA sequence: TGCGCCAGCAGCCGCGCAACAGGGGGCGCAGACTATGGCTACACCTTC.